Sequencing of this T cell receptor beta chain was carried out in a study of shared clonotypes between healthy human individuals. Looking at the study overall: Those who served as donors were two women and a few men between the ages of 18 and 49.

Each cell subset's genomic DNA was divided evenly among several immunoSEQ plates. The protocol was immunoSEQ multiplex PCR, while the TCRdb copy is restricted to in-frame clones and leaves out a portion. The table shows millions of clones, with approximately 95% occurring only once. V lost 3 bases, J lost 5 bases, and 14 bases lay in between. The CDR3 loop spans 14 amino acids. Germline V CDR1 and CDR2: SGHRS, YFSETQ. The healthy adult donors were HIV-negative and reported no recent acute infections or vaccinations. A CD45RA+ naive subset and a CD45RA-negative memory subset were split from CD4+ cells.

The genes are TRBV5-1 and TRBJ1-2; no clear D gene. Material for sequencing was naive CD4+ T cells from PBMCs. The subset was: CD45RA+ positively selected. The receptor comes from a man between 18 and 35 years old in good health. Some clones in this sample may be carry-over from other donors' samples. CDR3 coding DNA: TGCGCCAGCAGCTACCCTTGGCAGCCATATGGCTACACCTTC. Translation: CASSYPWQPYGYTF.